This passage covers 26 T cell receptor beta chains from one sample sequenced in a study of shared clonotypes between healthy human individuals. Libraries were prepared by immunoSEQ multiplex PCR; TCRdb keeps only in-frame clonotypes and omits some of them. There are 950,000 to 1,200,000 clones in the sample; 77% occur only once, and 0.85% to 1% lies in the top ten. Sequencing was carried out using memory CD4+ T cells from PBMCs. This sample's subset: CD45RA-negative fraction. These TCRs come from a man between 18 and 35 years old in good health. Some clones in this sample may be carry-over from other donors' samples.

CDR3 DNA sequence: TGTGCCAGCGGGGACAGGGCTGAAGCTTTCTTT. This translates into CASGDRAEAFF. The chain has TRBV6-5 and TRBJ1-1; TRBD1 matches at 9 bases. Looked up from germline, CDR1 is MNHEY and CDR2 is SVGAGI. The CDR3 covers 11 residues. Unmatched junction bases numbered 1, after V lost 8 bases and J lost 6 bases.

The chain employs TRBV5-1 and TRBJ2-3; D might be TRBD1 or TRBD2, each matching 5 bases. This CDR3 has 17 residues. Trimming removed 4 bases from V and 3 bases from J, with 21 bases in between. The germline V gene has CDR1 SGHRS and CDR2 YFSETQ. CDR3 sequence (DNA): TGCGCCAGCAGCCCTCCCCGAGGGGAGAGTCGGACAGATACGCAGTATTTT. Translating gives CASSPPRGESRTDTQYF.

The chain combines TRBV10-3 with TRBJ2-7, with 7 bases fitting TRBD1. Germline CDR1 ENHRY, CDR2 SYGVKD. The CDR3 runs 14 residues. The ends lost 9 bases at V and 4 bases at J; junction bases unmatched: 12. The CDR3 loop is CAIARQGKEYEQYF. CDR3 nucleotides: TGTGCCATAGCACGACAGGGAAAAGAGTACGAGCAGTACTTC.

The chain combines TRBV7-3 with TRBJ1-3; D uncertain. The germline V gene encodes CDR1 SGHTA and CDR2 FQGTGA. V was clipped by 3 bases and J by 0 bases, with 15 bases between them. CDR3 length equals 17 residues. CDR3 DNA: TGTGCCAGCAGCTTGGTCGGTGGTCGAAACTCTGGAAACACCATATATTTT. Translating gives CASSLVGGRNSGNTIYF.

This clone showed up just a few times. V usage is TRBV19 and J usage is TRBJ1-5; D gene ambiguous. Trimming left V 4 bases short and J 9 bases short, with 10 bases between. The CDR3 is 12 amino acids. Per germline, CDR1 LNHDA and CDR2 SQIVND (reference sequence). The CDR3 DNA sequence: TGTGCCAGTAGTACTACGGTCGGGCCCCAGCATTTT. This gives the protein CASSTTVGPQHF.

The chain links TRBV28 to TRBJ2-1; TRBD2 aligns across 7 bases. J gave up 6 bases and V 3 bases, and 2 bases lay outside the gene matches. The CDR3 sequence is 13 residues long. CDR1 is MDHEN and CDR2 is SYDVKM in the germline V gene. The CDR3 loop is CASSLIAGNEQFF. DNA for the CDR3: TGTGCCAGCAGTTTGATAGCGGGCAATGAGCAGTTCTTC. Filled out from reference TRBV28 and TRBJ2-1, the complete variable domain reads DVKVTQSSRYLVKRTGEKVFLECVQDMDHENMFWYRQDPGLGLRLIYFSYDVKMKEKGDIPEGYSVSREKKERFSLILESASTNQTSMYLCASSLIAGNEQFFGPGTRLTVL.

The gene calls are TRBV15 and TRBJ2-7, with 8 bases fitting TRBD1. V trimming: 5 bases; J trimming: 1 base; junction bases outside the gene matches: 7. The germline V gene has CDR1 LNHNV and CDR2 YYDKDF (reference sequence). The CDR3 has 15 amino acids. The CDR3 loop is CATSEPGQGSYEQYF. The DNA of the CDR3 is TGTGCCACCAGCGAGCCAGGACAGGGATCCTACGAGCAGTACTTC.

Remarks on this clone: This same CDR3 is encoded by further DNA sequences in the sample. The chain is built from TRBV7-7 and TRBJ2-2; D uncertain. The CDR3 length is 13 residues. Germline V CDR1 and CDR2: SSHAT, FNYEAQ (reference sequence). With 1 base removed from V and 6 bases from J, the gap between germline ends came to 6 bases. In nucleotides, the CDR3 is TGTGCCAGCAGCTTAGGAGAGGCCGGGGAGCTGTTTTTT. It codes for CASSLGEAGELFF. The full variable domain, in which reference TRBV7-7 and TRBJ2-2 provide the parts outside the CDR3, is GAGVSQSPRYKVTKRGQDVTLRCDPISSHATLYWYQQALGQGPEFLTYFNYEAQPDKSGLPSDRFSAERPEGSISTLTIQRTEQRDSAMYRCASSLGEAGELFFGEGSRLTVL.

The genes are TRBV5-1 and TRBJ1-6; 8 bases are a match to TRBD1. This CDR3 spans 13 amino acids. V shed 6 bases, J shed 6 bases, and the junction held 2 bases outside the gene matches. Per the germline V gene, CDR1 is SGHRS and CDR2 is YFSETQ. The CDR3 loop reads CASTGGSNSPLHF. For the CDR3, the DNA is TGCGCCAGCACAGGGGGCAGTAATTCACCCCTCCACTTT.

CDR3 amino acids: CASSLAGKDGYTF. The DNA for the CDR3 is TGTGCCAGCAGCTTAGCAGGGAAGGATGGCTACACCTTC. The chain couples TRBV7-2 to TRBJ1-2, with unresolved D. CDR1 is SGHTA and CDR2 is FQGNSA in the germline V gene. Trimming took off 0 bases at V and 6 bases at J, with 8 bases between the two ends. There are 13 residues in the CDR3.

The CDR3 DNA reads TGTGCCAGCAGTGACCACGGAACCTACACCTTC. Protein sequence: CASSDHGTYTF. J is TRBJ1-2 and V is TRBV6-4; no firm D call. Germline CDR1 MRHNA, CDR2 SNTAGT. CDR3 length equals 11 residues. Deletions cut 2 bases from V and 10 bases from J, with 8 bases between.

In its sample, this clone was seen once. This chain uses TRBV6-1 with TRBJ2-7; the match to TRBD1 covers 7 bases. V dropped 9 bases and J dropped 4; count of bases not matched to a gene: 9. Germline V gene lookup returns CDR1 MNHNS and CDR2 SASEGT. CDR3 size: 13 residues. As DNA, the CDR3 is TGTGCCAGTAGTACCGGGACAGCTTACGAGCAGTACTTC. This encodes CASSTGTAYEQYF.

The chain employs TRBV7-7 and TRBJ2-5, with 7 positions matching TRBD1. Germline V gene data show CDR1 as SSHAT and CDR2 as FNYEAQ (reference sequence). The V segment lost 3 bases and the J segment 2 bases; nucleotides outside the gene matches: 3. The CDR3 is 14 residues long. The CDR3 DNA reads TGTGCCAGCAGCTTGACAGGGCGGCAAGAGACCCAGTACTTC. It is translated as CASSLTGRQETQYF. The complete variable domain, with remaining parts taken from reference TRBV7-7 and TRBJ2-5, reads GAGVSQSPRYKVTKRGQDVTLRCDPISSHATLYWYQQALGQGPEFLTYFNYEAQPDKSGLPSDRFSAERPEGSISTLTIQRTEQRDSAMYRCASSLTGRQETQYFGPGTRLLVL.

V gene TRBV28 combines with J gene TRBJ2-5, with 7 bases fitting TRBD2. Germline V gene lookup returns CDR1 MDHEN and CDR2 SYDVKM. With 4 bases clipped from V and 0 bases from J, the junction kept 5 bases outside the gene matches. The CDR3 contains 15 residues. The CDR3 loop is CASSYGTTYQETQYF. The CDR3 DNA sequence: TGTGCCAGCAGTTACGGGACTACCTACCAAGAGACCCAGTACTTC.

This clone was found many times. This rearrangement joins TRBV19 to TRBJ1-5; D unclear. Germline V CDR1 and CDR2: LNHDA, SQIVND (reference sequence). V was trimmed by 3 bases and J by 2 bases, leaving 14 bases between them. The CDR3 is 16 residues long. CDR3 bases: TGTGCCAGTAGTATGGTTGGGGAAGGAGGCAATCAGCCCCAGCATTTT. Amino acids: CASSMVGEGGNQPQHF.

CDR3 nucleotide sequence: TGTGCCAGCAGCTTAACCGGGACAGGGTTGAATGAGCAGTTCTTC. This codes for CASSLTGTGLNEQFF. The chain joins TRBV14 to TRBJ2-1; TRBD1 matches at 9 bases. With 5 bases clipped from V and 7 bases from J, the junction kept 9 bases outside the gene matches. Germline lookup yields CDR1 SGHDN and CDR2 FVKESK. This CDR3 has 15 residues.

This clone was counted only a few times. Other DNA sequences from this sample encode an identical CDR3 as well. The V gene is TRBV10-1, the J gene TRBJ2-2; 8 bases line up with TRBD1. V gave up 10 bases and J gave up 3 bases; unmatched junction bases: 4. Germline CDR1 WNHNN, CDR2 SYGVQD (reference sequence). The CDR3 loop spans 13 amino acids. CDR3: CATGQGDTGELFF. The CDR3 DNA is TGCGCCACCGGACAGGGTGACACCGGGGAGCTGTTTTTT.

The gene calls are TRBV27 and TRBJ1-5; a possible D gene is TRBD1 (6 bases). The ends were cut back, 6 bases at V and 5 bases at J, with 20 bases in the middle. This CDR3 comprises 16 residues. CDR1 is MNHEY and CDR2 is SMNVEV in the germline V gene (reference sequence). Written as DNA, the CDR3 is TGTGCCAGCAGGCCCGACAGGACGGGACGATATCAGCCCCAGCATTTT. Protein: CASRPDRTGRYQPQHF.

V usage is TRBV5-1 and J usage is TRBJ1-5, with TRBD1 matching 7 bases. The germline CDR1 and CDR2 sequences are SGHRS and YFSETQ. The CDR3 is made up of 15 amino acids. V was pared by 4 bases and J by 6 bases, with 10 bases of the junction left unmatched. The CDR3 loop is CASSLDTGVGQPQHF. The CDR3 nucleotides are TGCGCCAGCAGCCTCGATACAGGGGTTGGTCAGCCCCAGCATTTT.

This clone was seen a handful of times. The chain uses TRBV28 and TRBJ2-6; the D call may be TRBD1 or TRBD2 (5 bases each). V was pared by 7 bases and J by 2 bases, with 18 bases between. Germline V gene data show CDR1 as MDHEN and CDR2 as SYDVKM. This CDR3 spans 17 amino acids. The CDR3 DNA follows: TGTGCCAGCATGAAGGACATCATGGGGGCTGGGGCCAACGTCCTGACTTTC. Protein: CASMKDIMGAGANVLTF. Complete variable domain (other parts from reference TRBV28 and TRBJ2-6): DVKVTQSSRYLVKRTGEKVFLECVQDMDHENMFWYRQDPGLGLRLIYFSYDVKMKEKGDIPEGYSVSREKKERFSLILESASTNQTSMYLCASMKDIMGAGANVLTFGAGSRLTVL.

CDR3: CASKSGVAGPLHF. In nucleotides, the CDR3 is TGTGCCAGCAAATCAGGGGTAGCCGGACCCCTCCACTTT. The chain carries TRBV6-5 and TRBJ1-6, with D possibly matching TRBD1 (6 bases). Trimming stripped 7 bases from V and 12 bases from J, with 16 bases between. The CDR3 consists of 13 residues. Germline V CDR1 and CDR2: MNHEY, SVGAGI.

The V call is TRBV6-1, the J call TRBJ1-1; D uncertain. CDR3 length equals 12 residues. V was pared by 0 bases and J by 1 base, with 0 bases between. Looked up from germline, CDR1 is MNHNS and CDR2 is SASEGT. CDR3 nucleotides: TGTGCCAGCAGTGAAGCGAACACTGAAGCTTTCTTT. It yields the protein CASSEANTEAFF.

This clone was observed a single time. The chain links TRBV6-1 to TRBJ2-1; 7 bases are a match to TRBD2. The germline V gene has CDR1 MNHNS and CDR2 SASEGT. V was clipped by 2 bases and J by 6 bases; unmatched bases: 7. The CDR3 length is 15 residues. For the CDR3, the DNA is TGTGCCAGCAGTGAATTTACTAGCGCTTTCAATGAGCAGTTCTTC. Translation: CASSEFTSAFNEQFF.

Concerning this clone itself: Other DNA sequences in this sample translate to the same CDR3. The chain links TRBV6-5 to TRBJ2-7, with 9 nucleotides matching TRBD2. The junction had 6 bases not matched to a gene; V was cut back by 0 bases and J by 9 bases. Germline lookup yields CDR1 MNHEY and CDR2 SVGAGI. CDR3 length: 14 amino acids. The CDR3 nucleotides read TGTGCCAGCAGTTACTCGTCTAGCGGGAACGTGCAGTACTTC. Protein: CASSYSSSGNVQYF.

V gene TRBV7-7 combines with J gene TRBJ2-1; the match to TRBD2 covers 13 bases. CDR1 and CDR2 (germline): SSHAT, FNYEAQ (reference sequence). V shed 5 bases, J shed 8 bases, and the junction held 6 bases outside the gene matches. The CDR3 length is 15 residues. The DNA for the CDR3 is TGTGCCAGCAGCCCGGGACTAGCGGGATTGGATGAGCAGTTCTTC. Its translation: CASSPGLAGLDEQFF.

This chain connects TRBV27 to TRBJ1-1; D uncertain. Germline V lookup: CDR1 MNHEY, CDR2 SMNVEV (reference sequence). The V and J ends lost 6 bases and 0 bases respectively, with 11 bases between them. CDR3 length: 14 residues. CDR3 nucleotide sequence: TGTGCCAGCAGACGGCCCGCCTTGAACACTGAAGCTTTCTTT. Its translation: CASRRPALNTEAFF.